A single T cell receptor (beta chain) is shown here with its context. The CDR3 totals 15 residues. Losses at the gene ends were 3 bases for V and 3 bases for J; bases not matched to a gene: 2. CDR1 LNHNV and CDR2 YYDKDF come from the germline V gene (reference sequence). Per the original methods: For nucleated cells, counts were estimated from reference gene primer amplification. Sequencing used immunoSEQ multiplex PCR; TCRdb keeps in-frame clones, though not all of them. D and trimming come from the DNA, and the V and J calls and clone size come from that table. The profile shows 60,000 to 90,000 clones, about 74% of them singletons. The source of the sample is a study of blood T cell repertoires in COVID-19. Study-level information: Acute and convalescent COVID-19 samples came from the United States, Italy and Spain. Nucleic acid was either cDNA or gDNA, and it came from T cells, B-cell-depleted T cells, or PBMCs.

The origin of this receptor is a human donor with acute or convalescent COVID-19. The donor label of this sample is uncertain. The V call is TRBV15, the J call TRBJ2-3, with TRBD1 matching over 11 bases. Specimen: peripheral blood. The CDR3 loop reads CATSSGQGATDTQYF. CDR3 coding DNA: TGTGCCACCAGCAGTGGACAGGGGGCAACAGATACGCAGTATTTT.